The 13 T cell receptor beta chains below all came from one sample that was sequenced in a study of blood T cell repertoires in COVID-19. The repertoire was sequenced with immunoSEQ multiplex PCR; TCRdb's copy has only in-frame clones and lacks some. The sample lists around 300,000 clones; roughly 87% were seen once. The sequenced sample was peripheral blood. The receptors come from a man younger than 30 with active or convalescent COVID-19.

The chain recombines TRBV28 with TRBJ2-7; unclear D gene. CDR3 length: 13 residues. Per germline, CDR1 MDHEN and CDR2 SYDVKM. The V end was cut by 9 bases, the J end by 2 bases, with 14 bases between. CDR3 sequence reads: CASRSPLTYEQYF. As DNA, the CDR3 is TGTGCCAGTCGTAGTCCGCTAACCTACGAGCAGTACTTC.

The chain is built from TRBV5-4 and TRBJ2-5; D perhaps matches TRBD2 (6 bases). V was trimmed by 0 bases and J by 5 bases, leaving 11 bases between them. In germline, CDR1 is SGHNT, CDR2 YYREEE (reference sequence). CDR3 length: 14 amino acids. CDR3 sequence (DNA): TGTGCCAGCAGCTTGGGAGGTGGGGGGGAGACCCAGTACTTC. This encodes CASSLGGGGETQYF.

The chain couples TRBV15 to TRBJ1-1; D ambiguous. CDR1 LNHNV and CDR2 YYDKDF come from the germline V gene (reference sequence). Trimming stripped 9 bases from V and 0 bases from J, with 8 bases between. This CDR3 is 12 amino acids long. The CDR3 spells CATRLMNTEAFF. The CDR3 DNA follows: TGTGCCACTCGACTGATGAACACTGAAGCTTTCTTT.

The chain uses TRBV7-2 and TRBJ2-7; D perhaps matches TRBD1 (6 bases). V lost 1 base and J 2 bases, leaving 12 bases between the germline ends. Per the germline V gene, CDR1 is SGHTA and CDR2 is FQGNSA. This CDR3 region has 15 residues. Here the CDR3 DNA reads TGTGCCAGCAGCTTAGGAGGTTGGGGGCCCTACGAGCAGTACTTC. Amino acid sequence: CASSLGGWGPYEQYF.

This clone was counted a single time. The chain couples TRBV2 to TRBJ2-2; unclear D gene. Germline-derived CDR1 and CDR2 are SNHLY and FYNNEI. The CDR3 totals 14 residues. With 1 base removed from V and 2 bases from J, the gap between germline ends came to 5 bases. The CDR3 nucleotides are TGTGCCAGCAGTGAAGGGCCCAACACCGGGGAGCTGTTTTTT. Translating gives CASSEGPNTGELFF.

The chain couples TRBV5-6 to TRBJ2-2, with a tentative D call TRBD1 (5 bases). The CDR3 has 15 amino acids. Between the trimmed V and J ends, which lost 2 bases and 7 bases, there was a span of 15 bases. Per germline, CDR1 SGHDT and CDR2 YYEEEE. The chain's CDR3 is CASSFARGWSGELFF. CDR3 in DNA: TGTGCCAGCAGCTTTGCAAGGGGCTGGAGCGGGGAGCTGTTTTTT.

The gene calls are TRBV3-1 (or the pseudogene TRBV3-2) and TRBJ2-7; possible D gene TRBD1, 6 bases. The V and J ends lost 3 bases and 3 bases respectively, with 15 bases between them. The CDR3 runs 15 residues. CDR1 LGHDT and CDR2 YNNKEL come from the germline V gene (reference sequence). CDR3 amino acids: CASSHKMRTDYEQYF. The CDR3 nucleotides are TGTGCCAGCAGCCATAAAATGAGGACAGACTACGAGCAGTACTTC.

The chain recombines TRBV6-6 with TRBJ2-3; maybe TRBD2 (6 bases). Trimming cost V 6 bases and J 4 bases, with 20 bases left between them. CDR1 and CDR2 (germline): MNHNY, SVGAGI (reference sequence). The CDR3 length is 16 residues. CDR3 DNA: TGTGCCAGCAGCCCCCTAGGGGCGGGATATGCAGATACGCAGTATTTT. It is translated as CASSPLGAGYADTQYF.

This sequence joins TRBV7-9 and TRBJ1-1; D not certain. V gave up 1 base and J gave up 1 base, with 10 bases separating them. Germline V gene sequence: CDR1 SEHNR, CDR2 FQNEAQ (reference sequence). This CDR3 comprises 15 residues. Here the CDR3 reads CASSLGAVWNTEAFF. The CDR3 DNA is TGTGCCAGCAGCTTAGGGGCAGTCTGGAACACTGAAGCTTTCTTT.

This chain uses TRBV4-1 with TRBJ1-4; 7 bases are shared with TRBD1. V lost 4 bases to trimming and J lost 8 bases; unmatched junction nucleotides: 10. Germline CDR1 and CDR2: MGHRA and YSYEKL. The CDR3 contains 15 residues. CDR3 protein: CASSPRDRGDEKLFF. The CDR3 DNA reads TGCGCCAGCAGCCCGAGGGACAGAGGGGACGAAAAACTGTTTTTT.

V is TRBV19 and J is TRBJ2-7; 8 bases line up with TRBD2. The CDR3 spans 15 residues. After removal of 3 bases from V and 8 bases from J, the junction contained 12 bases not matched to a gene. The germline CDR1 and CDR2 sequences are LNHDA and SQIVND (reference sequence). CDR3 bases: TGTGCCAGTAGTATTGGGTCTAGCGGGTCTGCTCAGCAGTACTTC. Translating it yields CASSIGSSGSAQQYF.

V is TRBV3-1 (or the pseudogene TRBV3-2) and J is TRBJ2-3; 7 bases match TRBD1. Germline V lookup: CDR1 LGHDT, CDR2 YNNKEL (reference sequence). V trimming: 4 bases; J trimming: 2 bases; junction bases outside the gene matches: 6. The length of the CDR3 is 15 residues. The CDR3, as DNA: TGTGCCAGCAGCCCCGGGACAGAACCCACAGATACGCAGTATTTT. Translated: CASSPGTEPTDTQYF.

The rearrangement joins TRBV10-2 to TRBJ2-1, with a tentative D call TRBD2 (5 bases). The CDR3 sequence is 14 residues long. Germline CDR1 and CDR2: WSHSY and SAAADI. V lost 5 bases to trimming and J lost 5 bases, with 13 bases between them. CDR3 sequence: CASSSRDYHNEQFF. CDR3 nucleotide sequence: TGCGCCAGCAGTAGCCGTGACTACCACAATGAGCAGTTCTTC.